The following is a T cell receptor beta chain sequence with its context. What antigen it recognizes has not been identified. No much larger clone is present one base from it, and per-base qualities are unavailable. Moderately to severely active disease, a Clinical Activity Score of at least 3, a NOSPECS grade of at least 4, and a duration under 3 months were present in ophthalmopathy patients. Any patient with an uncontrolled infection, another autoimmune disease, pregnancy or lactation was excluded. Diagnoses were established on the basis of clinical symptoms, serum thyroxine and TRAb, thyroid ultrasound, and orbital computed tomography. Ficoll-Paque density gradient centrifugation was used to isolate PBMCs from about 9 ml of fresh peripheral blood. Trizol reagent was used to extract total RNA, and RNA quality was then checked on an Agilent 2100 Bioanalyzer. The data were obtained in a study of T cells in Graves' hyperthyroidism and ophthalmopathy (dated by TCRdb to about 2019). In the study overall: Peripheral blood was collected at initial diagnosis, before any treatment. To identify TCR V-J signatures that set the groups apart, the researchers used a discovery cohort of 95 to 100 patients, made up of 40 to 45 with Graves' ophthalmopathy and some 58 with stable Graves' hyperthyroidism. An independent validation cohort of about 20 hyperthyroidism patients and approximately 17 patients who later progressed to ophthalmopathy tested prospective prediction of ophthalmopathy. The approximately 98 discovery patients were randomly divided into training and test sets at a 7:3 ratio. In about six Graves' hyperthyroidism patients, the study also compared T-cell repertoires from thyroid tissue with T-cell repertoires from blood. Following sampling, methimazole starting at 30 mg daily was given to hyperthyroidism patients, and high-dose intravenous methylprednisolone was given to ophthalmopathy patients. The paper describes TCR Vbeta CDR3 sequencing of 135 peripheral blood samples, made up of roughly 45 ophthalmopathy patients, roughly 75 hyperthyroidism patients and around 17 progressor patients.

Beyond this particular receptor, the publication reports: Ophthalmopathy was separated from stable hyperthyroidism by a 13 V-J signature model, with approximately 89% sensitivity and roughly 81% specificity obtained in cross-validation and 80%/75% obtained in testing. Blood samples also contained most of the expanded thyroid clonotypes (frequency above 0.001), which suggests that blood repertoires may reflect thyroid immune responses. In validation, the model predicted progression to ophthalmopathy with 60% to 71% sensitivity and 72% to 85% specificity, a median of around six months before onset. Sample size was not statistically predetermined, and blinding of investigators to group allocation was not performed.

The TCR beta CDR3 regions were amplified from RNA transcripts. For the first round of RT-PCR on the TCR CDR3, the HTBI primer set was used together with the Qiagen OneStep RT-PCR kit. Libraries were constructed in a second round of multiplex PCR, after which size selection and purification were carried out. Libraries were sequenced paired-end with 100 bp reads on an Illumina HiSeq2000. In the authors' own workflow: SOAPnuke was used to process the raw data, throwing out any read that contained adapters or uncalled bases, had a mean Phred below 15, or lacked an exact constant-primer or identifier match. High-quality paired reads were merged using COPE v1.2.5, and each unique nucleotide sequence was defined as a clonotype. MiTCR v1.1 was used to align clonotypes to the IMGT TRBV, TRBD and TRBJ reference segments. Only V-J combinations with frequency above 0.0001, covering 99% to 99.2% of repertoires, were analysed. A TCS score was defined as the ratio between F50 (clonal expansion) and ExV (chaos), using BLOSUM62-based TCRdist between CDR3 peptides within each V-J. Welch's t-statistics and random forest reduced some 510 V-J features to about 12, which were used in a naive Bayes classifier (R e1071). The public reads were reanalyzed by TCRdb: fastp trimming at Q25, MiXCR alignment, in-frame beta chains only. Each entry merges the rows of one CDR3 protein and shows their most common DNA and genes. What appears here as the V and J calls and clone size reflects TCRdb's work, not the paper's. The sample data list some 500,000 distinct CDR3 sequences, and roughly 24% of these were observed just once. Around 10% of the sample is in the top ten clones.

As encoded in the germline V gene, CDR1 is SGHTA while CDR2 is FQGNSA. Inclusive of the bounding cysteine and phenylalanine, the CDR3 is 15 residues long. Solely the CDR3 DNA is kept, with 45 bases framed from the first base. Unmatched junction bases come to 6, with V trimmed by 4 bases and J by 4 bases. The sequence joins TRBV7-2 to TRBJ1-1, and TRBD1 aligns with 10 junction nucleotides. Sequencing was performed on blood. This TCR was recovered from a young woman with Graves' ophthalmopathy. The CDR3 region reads CASSSQTGGGTEAFF. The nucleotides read TGTGCCAGCAGCTCTCAGACAGGGGGCGGCACTGAAGCTTTCTTT.